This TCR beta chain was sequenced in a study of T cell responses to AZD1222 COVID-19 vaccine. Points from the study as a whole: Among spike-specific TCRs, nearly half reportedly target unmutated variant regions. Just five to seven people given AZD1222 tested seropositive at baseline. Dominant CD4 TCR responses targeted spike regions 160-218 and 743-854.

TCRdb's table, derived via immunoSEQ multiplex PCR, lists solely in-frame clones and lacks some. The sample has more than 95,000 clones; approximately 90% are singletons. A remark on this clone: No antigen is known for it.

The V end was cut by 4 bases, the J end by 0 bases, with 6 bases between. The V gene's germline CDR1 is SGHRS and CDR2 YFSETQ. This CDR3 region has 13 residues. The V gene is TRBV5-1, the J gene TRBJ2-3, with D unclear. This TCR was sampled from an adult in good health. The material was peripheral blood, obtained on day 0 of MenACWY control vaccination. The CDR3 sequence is CASSLVSTDTQYF. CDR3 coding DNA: TGCGCCAGCAGCCTGGTCAGCACAGATACGCAGTATTTT. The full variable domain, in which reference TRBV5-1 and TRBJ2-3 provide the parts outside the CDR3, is KAGVTQTPRYLIKTRGQQVTLSCSPISGHRSVSWYQQTPGQGLQFLFEYFSETQRNKGNFPGRFSGRQFSNSRSEMNVSTLELGDSALYLCASSLVSTDTQYFGPGTRLTVL.